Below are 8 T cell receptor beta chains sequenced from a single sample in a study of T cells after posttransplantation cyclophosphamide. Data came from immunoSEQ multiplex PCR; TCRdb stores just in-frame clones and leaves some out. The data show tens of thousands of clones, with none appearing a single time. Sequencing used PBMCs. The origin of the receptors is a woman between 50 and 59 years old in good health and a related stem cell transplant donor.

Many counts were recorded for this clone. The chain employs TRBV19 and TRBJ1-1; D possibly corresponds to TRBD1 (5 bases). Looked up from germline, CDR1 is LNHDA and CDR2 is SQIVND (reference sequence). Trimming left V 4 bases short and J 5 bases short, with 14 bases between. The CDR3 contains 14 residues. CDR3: CASSRGGLATEAFF. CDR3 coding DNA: TGTGCCAGTAGTAGGGGGGGATTGGCAACTGAAGCTTTCTTT.

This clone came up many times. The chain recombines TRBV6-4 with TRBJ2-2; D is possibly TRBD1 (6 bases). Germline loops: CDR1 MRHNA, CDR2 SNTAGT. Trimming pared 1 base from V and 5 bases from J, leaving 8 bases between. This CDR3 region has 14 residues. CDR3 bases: TGTGCCAGCAGTGACTGGGGGCAAACCGGGGAGCTGTTTTTT. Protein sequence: CASSDWGQTGELFF.

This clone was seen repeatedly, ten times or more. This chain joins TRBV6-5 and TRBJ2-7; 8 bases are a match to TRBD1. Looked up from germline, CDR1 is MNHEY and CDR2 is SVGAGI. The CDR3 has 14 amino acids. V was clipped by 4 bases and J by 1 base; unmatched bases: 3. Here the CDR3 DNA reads TGTGCCAGCAGTTCGGACAGGGTGTCCTACGAGCAGTACTTC. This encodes CASSSDRVSYEQYF.

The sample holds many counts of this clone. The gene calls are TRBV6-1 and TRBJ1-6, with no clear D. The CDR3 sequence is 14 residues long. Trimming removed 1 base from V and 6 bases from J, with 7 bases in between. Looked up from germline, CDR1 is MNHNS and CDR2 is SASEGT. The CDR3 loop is CASSEGHSNSPLHF. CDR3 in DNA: TGTGCCAGCAGTGAAGGGCACAGTAATTCACCCCTCCACTTT.

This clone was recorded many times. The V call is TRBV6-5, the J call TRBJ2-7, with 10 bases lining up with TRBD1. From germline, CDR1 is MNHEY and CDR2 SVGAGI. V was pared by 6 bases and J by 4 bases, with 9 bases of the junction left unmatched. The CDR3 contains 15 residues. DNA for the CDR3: TGTGCCAGCAGGCCCCTGACAGGGGGCAAATACGAGCAGTACTTC. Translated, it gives CASRPLTGGKYEQYF.

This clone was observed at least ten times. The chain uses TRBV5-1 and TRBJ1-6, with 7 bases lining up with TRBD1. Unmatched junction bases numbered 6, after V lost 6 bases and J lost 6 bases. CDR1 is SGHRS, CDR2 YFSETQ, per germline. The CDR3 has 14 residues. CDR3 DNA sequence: TGCGCCAGCACCGCCGGGACAGCTAATTCACCCCTCCACTTT. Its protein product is CASTAGTANSPLHF.

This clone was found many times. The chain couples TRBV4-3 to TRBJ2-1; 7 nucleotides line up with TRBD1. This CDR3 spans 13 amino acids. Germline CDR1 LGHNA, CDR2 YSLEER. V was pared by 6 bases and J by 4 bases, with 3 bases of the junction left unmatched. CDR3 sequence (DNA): TGCGCCAGCAGACAGGGGCCTTACAATGAGCAGTTCTTC. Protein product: CASRQGPYNEQFF.

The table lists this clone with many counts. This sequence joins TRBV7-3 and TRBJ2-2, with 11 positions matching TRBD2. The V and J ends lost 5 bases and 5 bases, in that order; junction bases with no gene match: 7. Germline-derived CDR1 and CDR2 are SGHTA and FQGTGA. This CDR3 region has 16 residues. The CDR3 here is CASSPLAGGLTGELFF. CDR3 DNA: TGTGCCAGCAGCCCCTTAGCGGGGGGGCTTACCGGGGAGCTGTTTTTT.